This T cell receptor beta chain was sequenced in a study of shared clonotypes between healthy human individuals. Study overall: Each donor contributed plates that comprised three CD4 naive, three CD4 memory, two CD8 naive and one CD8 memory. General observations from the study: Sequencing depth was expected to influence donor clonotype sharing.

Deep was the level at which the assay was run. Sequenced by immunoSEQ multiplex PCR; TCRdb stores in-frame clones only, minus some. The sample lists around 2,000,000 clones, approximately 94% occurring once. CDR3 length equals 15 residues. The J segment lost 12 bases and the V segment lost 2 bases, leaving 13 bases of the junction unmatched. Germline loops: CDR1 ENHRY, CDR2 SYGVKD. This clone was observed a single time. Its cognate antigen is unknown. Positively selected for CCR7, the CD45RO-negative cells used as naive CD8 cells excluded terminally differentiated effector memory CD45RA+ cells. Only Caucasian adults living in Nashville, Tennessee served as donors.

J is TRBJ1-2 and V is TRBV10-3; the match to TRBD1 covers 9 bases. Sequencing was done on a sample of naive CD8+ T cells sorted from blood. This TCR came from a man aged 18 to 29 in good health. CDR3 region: CAISEATGGNPADTF. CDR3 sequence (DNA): TGTGCCATCAGTGAGGCGACAGGGGGAAATCCGGCTGACACCTTC.